The rows below give T cell receptor beta chains drawn from one sample of a study of cytomegalovirus exposure and HLA in healthy donors. Clones were sequenced by immunoSEQ multiplex PCR, and TCRdb holds only the in-frame ones, with some missing. The top ten clones hold about 1.7% of a sample with approximately 140,000 clones, 60% to 85% of them seen once. Sequencing input: PBMCs. The receptor source for this set is a woman between 35 and 50 years old in good health and CMV-seronegative. Each CDR3 is given without its conserved first and last residue. D genes are given only for firm matches.

D,V,length,CDR3
TRBD2,TRBV7-3,15,ASSSPLAGVHTGELF
NA,TRBV7-2,11,ASSLGHFYEQY
NA,TRBV11-1,12,ASSLIQGGETQY
TRBD2,TRBV5-1,13,ASSLELAGNNEQF
NA,TRBV29-1,12,SVDRGLNTGELF
TRBD2,TRBV19,15,ASSSREGDTITGELF
NA,TRBV4-2,13,ASSQGRDGPNIQY
NA,TRBV5-4,12,ASSLGGSSYEQY
NA,TRBV28,12,ASSPGLEARAQH
NA,TRBV27,12,ASSLGQGLDTIY
TRBD1,TRBV5-1,13,ASSSLTGDGYEQY
NA,TRBV19,13,ASRRQSNSNQPQH
NA,TRBV7-9,9,ASSLAAEQF
NA,TRBV19,13,ASSIVAGNTGELF
TRBD1,TRBV6-5,14,ASSYRRTGGHYGYT
TRBD2,TRBV29-1,11,SVRGAGGETQY
TRBD2,TRBV4-2,14,AGSQDQTSGTYEQY
NA,TRBV10-3,13,AISVWGANTGELF
TRBD2,TRBV30,13,AWSAGTSRQETQY
TRBD2,TRBV2,16,ASSARLAGGGTYNEQF
TRBD1,TRBV6-1,13,ASRPQPGQGSGYT
TRBD2,TRBV27,14,ASSPGLARQNNEQF
NA,TRBV15,14,ATSRPPGSQYTEAF
TRBD2,TRBV7-9,14,ASSLGLAGGTGELF
TRBD2,TRBV5-1,14,ASSTSPGGSYNEQF
NA,TRBV30,11,AWSVSVVETQY
NA,TRBV30,12,AWSVRGVENIQY
TRBD1,TRBV7-9,10,ASSSGQGEQY
NA,TRBV28,12,ASSLIAGDTEAF
NA,TRBV14,13,ASSQPTGVNTEAF
TRBD1,TRBV7-6,12,ASSTGTGDYGYT
TRBD1,TRBV30,13,AWSAGQGVDQPQH
NA,TRBV2,12,ASSETSGDTGYT
NA,TRBV7-6,15,ASSLKEPGAGAGKLF
NA,TRBV7-9,14,ASSLRGGRAGTEAF
TRBD1,TRBV7-9,13,ASSLMTGGSDGYT
NA,TRBV11-2,15,ASSLDPWGSGANGLT
TRBD2,TRBV6-6,13,ASSYSPSVRESQY
NA,TRBV5-8,15,ASSLLGQGPHQEAQY
NA,TRBV27,11,ATRYREGGGYT
TRBD2,TRBV9,13,ASSVATSGLNEQF
TRBD1,TRBV18,13,ASSPTGQGAREQY
NA,TRBV28,10,ASRVVEQPQH
NA,TRBV19,15,ASFQQGPEDHSYEQY
NA,TRBV11-3,13,ASSLDSYSNQPQH
NA,TRBV9,13,ASSPSDWPGNEQF
TRBD1,TRBV9,13,ASSARDRGLTEAF
NA,TRBV6-5,12,ASMEGGAAETQY
NA,TRBV2,13,ASGTGLGPGNTIY
TRBD2,TRBV10-3,11,AIRMTSGNEQY
TRBD1,TRBV6-1,12,ASSGGTVYEKLF
NA,TRBV9,13,ASSVAEGGGYEQF
NA,TRBV19,13,ASSIVGNSNQPQH
NA,TRBV29-1,10,SVGEYSYEQY
NA,TRBV9,11,ASSPLLNTEAF
NA,TRBV5-1,11,ASSSLSDTEAF
TRBD2,TRBV28,12,ASSFASGSDEQY
TRBD1,TRBV11-2,12,ASSLGTGEYEQY
NA,TRBV10-1,14,ASSEKDGGRNQPQH
TRBD2,TRBV10-2,11,ASRLSGEETQY